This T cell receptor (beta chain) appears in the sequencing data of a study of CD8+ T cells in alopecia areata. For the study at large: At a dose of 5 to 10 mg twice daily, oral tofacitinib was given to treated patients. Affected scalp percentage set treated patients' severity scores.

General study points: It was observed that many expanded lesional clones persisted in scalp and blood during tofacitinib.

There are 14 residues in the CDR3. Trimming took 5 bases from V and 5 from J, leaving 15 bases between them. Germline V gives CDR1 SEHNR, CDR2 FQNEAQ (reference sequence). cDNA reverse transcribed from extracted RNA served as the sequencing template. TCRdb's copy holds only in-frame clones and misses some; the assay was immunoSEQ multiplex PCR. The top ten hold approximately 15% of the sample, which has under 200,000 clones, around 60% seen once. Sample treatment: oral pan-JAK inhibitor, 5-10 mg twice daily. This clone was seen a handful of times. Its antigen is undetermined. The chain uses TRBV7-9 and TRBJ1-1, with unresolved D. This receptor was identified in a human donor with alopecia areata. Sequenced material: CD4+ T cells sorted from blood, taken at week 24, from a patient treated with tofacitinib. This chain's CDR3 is CASSRDLSRTEAFF. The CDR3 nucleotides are TGTGCCAGCAGCCGCGACCTTTCAAGGACTGAAGCTTTCTTT.